The rows below give T cell receptor beta chains drawn from one sample of a study of Graves' ophthalmopathy and Graves' hyperthyroidism. TCRdb independently ran MiXCR on the multiplex PCR reads; one entry per CDR3 protein. The sample contains 500,000 to 700,000 distinct CDR3 sequences, over 20% of which appear only once. The sample comprised peripheral blood. All receptors derive from a woman between 18 and 29 years old with stable Graves' hyperthyroidism. Some clones in this sample may be carry-over from other donors' samples. Each CDR3 is given with its conserved first and last residue. The D gene is left open where the match is weak. A row's size may be missing; if present it is once, few, many or a size class.

CDR3 protein: CATSDATPGPQHF
CDR3 DNA: TGTGCCACCAGTGATGCTACTCCTGGGCCCCAGCATTTT
V gene: TRBV24-1
clone size: many
J gene: TRBJ1-5
CDR3 length: 13
D gene: .

CDR3 protein: CASSEATGRQPQHF
CDR3 DNA: TGTGCCAGCAGTGAAGCGACAGGGAGACAGCCCCAGCATTTT
V gene: TRBV6-1
clone size: .
J gene: TRBJ1-5
CDR3 length: 14
D gene: TRBD1

CDR3 protein: CASSYSSAGYGYTF
CDR3 DNA: TGTGCCAGCAGTTACTCGAGCGCAGGGTATGGCTACACCTTC
V gene: TRBV6-5
clone size: many
J gene: TRBJ1-2
CDR3 length: 14
D gene: .

CDR3 protein: CAIRRDYGYTF
CDR3 DNA: TGTGCCATACGGCGGGACTATGGCTACACCTTC
V gene: TRBV19
clone size: many
J gene: TRBJ1-2
CDR3 length: 11
D gene: .

CDR3 protein: CATSRRSGANVLTF
CDR3 DNA: TGTGCCACCAGTCGCCGCTCTGGGGCCAACGTCCTGACTTTC
V gene: TRBV24-1
clone size: .
J gene: TRBJ2-6
CDR3 length: 14
D gene: .

CDR3 protein: CASRKTSGNSYEQYF
CDR3 DNA: TGTGCCAGCAGAAAGACTAGCGGGAACTCCTACGAGCAGTACTTC
V gene: TRBV12-3/TRBV12-4
clone size: many
J gene: TRBJ2-7
CDR3 length: 15
D gene: TRBD2

CDR3 protein: CSASSIGYTF
CDR3 DNA: TGCAGTGCGAGTTCCATTGGCTACACCTTC
V gene: TRBV20-1
clone size: many
J gene: TRBJ1-2
CDR3 length: 10
D gene: .

CDR3 protein: CASSERAGNQPQHF
CDR3 DNA: TGTGCCAGCAGTGAAAGGGCAGGGAATCAGCCCCAGCATTTT
V gene: TRBV6-1
clone size: .
J gene: TRBJ1-5
CDR3 length: 14
D gene: .

CDR3 protein: CASSQGYGNQPQHF
CDR3 DNA: TGTGCCAGCAGCCAAGGGTACGGGAATCAGCCCCAGCATTTT
V gene: TRBV3-1
clone size: many
J gene: TRBJ1-5
CDR3 length: 14
D gene: .

CDR3 protein: CASSPPQYTEAFF
CDR3 DNA: TGTGCCAGCAGCCCTCCCCAATACACTGAAGCTTTCTTT
V gene: TRBV7-6
clone size: .
J gene: TRBJ1-1
CDR3 length: 13
D gene: .

CDR3 protein: CSASRDRLGTQYF
CDR3 DNA: TGCAGTGCCTCCCGGGACCGCCTAGGGACCCAGTACTTC
V gene: TRBV20-1
clone size: many
J gene: TRBJ2-5
CDR3 length: 13
D gene: .

CDR3 protein: CASRLGRNSYEQYF
CDR3 DNA: TGTGCCAGCAGATTGGGACGAAACTCCTACGAGCAGTACTTC
V gene: TRBV6-1
clone size: many
J gene: TRBJ2-7
CDR3 length: 14
D gene: .

CDR3 protein: CASRTHTGDGSYEQYF
CDR3 DNA: TGTGCCAGCAGAACTCACACAGGGGACGGGTCCTACGAGCAGTACTTC
V gene: TRBV6-1
clone size: many
J gene: TRBJ2-7
CDR3 length: 16
D gene: TRBD1

CDR3 protein: CAWSVGGGRGYQPQHF
CDR3 DNA: TGTGCCTGGAGTGTAGGGGGGGGCAGGGGATATCAGCCCCAGCATTTT
V gene: TRBV30
clone size: many
J gene: TRBJ1-5
CDR3 length: 16
D gene: .

CDR3 protein: CASSPGTVQPQHF
CDR3 DNA: TGTGCCAGCAGCCCCGGGACGGTTCAGCCCCAGCATTTT
V gene: TRBV11-2
clone size: many
J gene: TRBJ1-5
CDR3 length: 13
D gene: .

CDR3 protein: CASSLDGGNTIYF
CDR3 DNA: TGTGCCAGCAGTTTGGATGGGGGAAACACCATATATTTT
V gene: TRBV6-5
clone size: .
J gene: TRBJ1-3
CDR3 length: 13
D gene: .